The T cell receptor beta chain under discussion was sequenced for a study of cytotoxic CD8 clonotypes in ibrutinib-treated CLL. V gave up 0 bases and J gave up 10 bases; unmatched junction bases: 18. This CDR3 region has 18 residues. Germline V gene lookup returns CDR1 SGHTA and CDR2 FQGNSA. Libraries were prepared by immunoSEQ multiplex PCR; TCRdb keeps only in-frame clonotypes and omits some of them. This sample has approximately 47,000 clones, with 65% to 70% found just once. The chain recombines TRBV7-2 with TRBJ1-2, with 9 bases that match TRBD1. This material consisted of PBMCs, taken after 24 months of ibrutinib treatment. The clonotype originates from a human donor with chronic lymphocytic leukemia. The CDR3 nucleotides are TGTGCCAGCAGCTTAGCCAGGGGGGCGGGACAGGGAAAAATCATCTACACCTTC. It codes for CASSLARGAGQGKIIYTF.